Below, 28 T cell receptor beta chains from the same sample are listed, as sequenced in a study of Graves' ophthalmopathy and Graves' hyperthyroidism (dated by TCRdb to between 2017 and 2018). The data were produced on an Illumina HiSeq 2000. TCR beta CDR3 regions were amplified from RNA transcripts for repertoire sequencing. The first round was an RT-PCR using HTBI primers with the Qiagen OneStep RT-PCR kit, and this first round was followed by a second-round multiplex PCR, then size selection and purification. Starting from the raw public reads, TCRdb applied fastp trimming at Q25, assembled clones with MiXCR and retained in-frame beta chains. Rows with a matching CDR3 protein are joined into one entry that keeps the most common DNA and genes. The sample has about 220,000 distinct CDR3 sequences on record, roughly 21% of them singletons. Together, the top ten hold roughly 45% of the sample. Specimen: peripheral blood. These receptors were taken from a woman aged 45 to 65 with Graves' ophthalmopathy. Donor details come from another sample of the same person, matched by shared clones.

This clonotype was picked up many times. This chain uses TRBV29-1 with TRBJ2-4, with 7 bases aligning to TRBD1. V was pared by 6 bases and J by 8 bases, with 1 base of the junction left unmatched. This CDR3 spans 10 amino acids. CDR1 is SQVTM, CDR2 ANQGSEA, per germline. CDR3 loop: CSVQGDIQYF. The DNA for the CDR3 is TGCAGCGTCCAGGGGGACATTCAGTACTTC. Full variable domain (outside the CDR3, taken from reference TRBV29-1 and TRBJ2-4): SAVISQKPSRDICQRGTSLTIQCQVDSQVTMMFWYRQQPGQSLTLIATANQGSEATYESGFVIDKFPISRPNLTFSTLTVSNMSPEDSSIYLCSVQGDIQYFGAGTRLSVL.

This clonotype was picked up many times. This sequence joins TRBV6-1 and TRBJ2-2; 10 bases map to TRBD1. V shed 8 bases, J shed 6 bases, and the junction held 6 bases outside the gene matches. Looked up from germline, CDR1 is MNHNS and CDR2 is SASEGT. This CDR3 is 14 amino acids long. The CDR3 coding sequence is TGTGCCAGCGGAGACAGGGGGCATGCCGGGGAGCTGTTTTTT. It translates to CASGDRGHAGELFF.

This chain uses TRBV6-4 with TRBJ2-4; 10 bases agree with TRBD2. The assigned J gene may be wrong: the sequence end matches TRBJ2-1 better. Germline CDR1 is MRHNA and CDR2 is SNTAGT. The CDR3 length is 15 residues. CDR3 residues: CASRETPSGGLEQFF. The CDR3 DNA follows: TGTGCCAGCAGGGAAACCCCTAGCGGGGGCCTTGAGCAGTTCTTC.

This clonotype was detected many times. The rearrangement joins TRBV30 to TRBJ2-2; maybe TRBD1 (5 bases). V was cut by 0 bases and J by 5 bases, with 7 bases left in between. The CDR3 loop spans 13 amino acids. CDR1 is GTSNPN and CDR2 is SVGIG in the germline V gene (reference sequence). The CDR3 nucleotides are TGTGCCTGGAGTGTACGGACAACCGGGGAGCTGTTTTTT. Translating it yields CAWSVRTTGELFF.

This clonotype was found a few times. The V gene is TRBV14, the J gene TRBJ2-7; D is uncertain. In germline, CDR1 is SGHDN, CDR2 FVKESK. The V and J ends lost 3 bases and 6 bases respectively, with 12 bases between them. CDR3 length: 13 amino acids. The CDR3 DNA follows: TGTGCCAGCAGCCAGGGCCCCCTCCGCGAGCAGTACTTC. This sequence encodes CASSQGPLREQYF.

This clonotype was recorded many times. CDR3 coding DNA: TGTGCCAGCAGCTGGACTAGCGGGAGATACGAGCAGTACTTC. Protein: CASSWTSGRYEQYF. The chain is built from TRBV7-8 and TRBJ2-7, with TRBD2 identical over 13 bases. Germline trimming cut 4 bases from V and 4 bases from J; bases unmatched to any gene: 1. Germline values: CDR1 SGHVS, CDR2 FQNEAQ. The length of the CDR3 is 14 residues. The variable domain in full, with the rest retrieved from reference TRBV7-8 and TRBJ2-7, is GAGVSQSPRYKVAKRGQDVALRCDPISGHVSLFWYQQALGQGPEFLTYFQNEAQLDKSGLPSDRFFAERPEGSVSTLKIQRTQQEDSAVYLCASSWTSGRYEQYFGPGTRLTVT.

This clonotype was observed many times. The chain is built from TRBV7-8 and TRBJ2-7, with 10 bases identical to TRBD1. There are 14 residues in the CDR3. Trimming removed 7 bases from V and 3 bases from J; junction bases left unmatched: 6. Germline CDR1 reads SGHVS; CDR2 reads FQNEAQ. CDR3 amino acids: CASTLGTGDYEQYF. CDR3 sequence (DNA): TGTGCCAGCACCCTAGGGACAGGGGACTACGAGCAGTACTTC.

Ten or more counts support this clonotype. The V call is TRBV7-3, the J call TRBJ2-6; 9 positions agree with TRBD1. The CDR3 length is 21 residues. CDR1 SGHTA and CDR2 FQGTGA come from the germline V gene. J was trimmed by 0 bases and V by 0 bases; bases with no gene match: 12. CDR3 protein: CASSLTSLTGGEVSGANVLTF. DNA of the CDR3: TGTGCCAGCAGCTTAACCTCCCTAACAGGGGGCGAAGTCTCTGGGGCCAACGTCCTGACTTTC.

There are many counts of this clonotype. V gene TRBV6-2 or TRBV6-3 combines with J gene TRBJ2-7, with D possibly TRBD1 on 6 matching bases. The length of the CDR3 is 15 residues. CDR1 MNHEY and CDR2 SVGEGT come from the germline V gene. Trimming cost V 8 bases and J 3 bases, with 20 bases left between them. The CDR3 sequence is CASGLGGVLFYEQYF. The CDR3, as DNA: TGTGCCAGCGGTCTAGGGGGTGTACTGTTCTACGAGCAGTACTTC.

In its sample, this clonotype was seen once. The chain combines TRBV2 with TRBJ1-6; D gene uncertain. Trimming stripped 6 bases from V and 4 bases from J, with 13 bases between. Germline CDR1 reads SNHLY; CDR2 reads FYNNEI. The CDR3 extends over 15 amino acids. CDR3: CASSLPGLYNSPLHF. The CDR3 region has the DNA TGTGCCAGCAGCCTGCCGGGCCTATATAATTCACCCCTCCACTTT.

This clonotype was counted ten times or more. The chain combines TRBV7-9 with TRBJ2-3; the match to TRBD2 covers 7 bases. The length of the CDR3 is 16 residues. J gave up 2 bases and V 1 base, and 6 bases lay outside the gene matches. CDR1 and CDR2 (germline): SEHNR, FQNEAQ (reference sequence). The CDR3 DNA reads TGTGCCAGCAGCTTAGTTTCCCAGCGGGACACAGATACGCAGTATTTT. Translated, it gives CASSLVSQRDTDTQYF.

In its sample, this clonotype was seen many times. This rearrangement joins TRBV6-5 to TRBJ2-7, with D unclear. There are 15 residues in the CDR3. Looked up from germline, CDR1 is MNHEY and CDR2 is SVGAGI. Trimming removed 2 bases from V and 4 bases from J, with 15 bases in between. The CDR3 nucleotides read TGTGCCAGCAGTTACAGCTTTTCGGGTGGATACGAGCAGTACTTC. Residues: CASSYSFSGGYEQYF.

Comment on this clonotype: A clone one base away is much larger, so this may be a read error. The chain uses TRBV14 and TRBJ1-6, with D perhaps matching TRBD1 (6 bases). The germline gives CDR1 SGHDN, CDR2 FVKESK. This CDR3 is 15 amino acids long. The CDR3 DNA reads as TGTGTCAGCAGCCAACCGGACAGAATGAATTCACCCCTCCACTTT. This sequence encodes CVSSQPDRMNSPLHF.

Ten or more counts support this clonotype. The chain uses TRBV27 and TRBJ1-5, with 7 bases identical to TRBD1. The germline CDR1 and CDR2 sequences are MNHEY and SMNVEV (reference sequence). The CDR3 sequence is 14 residues long. With 5 bases clipped from V and 4 bases from J, the junction kept 5 bases outside the gene matches. The CDR3 coding sequence is TGTGCCAGCAGTCCGAGGACAGGTAATCAGCCCCAGCATTTT. Translation gives CASSPRTGNQPQHF.

This clonotype was detected many times. The gene calls are TRBV30 and TRBJ2-5, with D possibly being TRBD2 (7 bases). With 3 bases removed from V and 0 bases from J, the gap between germline ends came to 11 bases. The CDR3 contains 14 residues. CDR1 and CDR2 from the germline V gene are GTSNPN and SVGIG (reference sequence). The CDR3: CAWSLGGHQETQYF. As DNA, the CDR3 is TGTGCCTGGAGCCTGGGGGGGCACCAAGAGACCCAGTACTTC.

In its sample, this clonotype was seen many times. This chain connects TRBV6-1 to TRBJ1-3, with D perhaps matching TRBD1 (5 bases). V was shortened by 8 bases and J by 5 bases, with 13 bases between the two germline ends. The V gene's germline CDR1 is MNHNS and CDR2 SASEGT. The CDR3 loop spans 13 amino acids. The CDR3 DNA reads as TGTGCCAGCCAACGGGACGGTCGAAACACCATATATTTT. This translates into CASQRDGRNTIYF.

This clonotype came up many times. This rearrangement joins TRBV30 to TRBJ2-7; D gene unclear. The germline V and J ends were trimmed by 0 bases and 5 bases, with 14 bases remaining between them. The CDR3 consists of 14 residues. The V gene's germline CDR1 is GTSNPN and CDR2 SVGIG (reference sequence). The CDR3 DNA reads as TGTGCCTGGAGTGTACGATGGGGAAGAAACGAGCAGTACTTC. It yields the protein CAWSVRWGRNEQYF.

This clonotype came up many times. The chain carries TRBV28 and TRBJ2-7; D is unclear. V was trimmed by 4 bases and J by 2 bases, leaving 15 bases between them. This CDR3 contains 15 residues. Germline lookup yields CDR1 MDHEN and CDR2 SYDVKM. The CDR3 protein is CASSSRSGWTYEQYF. DNA for the CDR3: TGTGCCAGCAGTTCGCGGTCTGGGTGGACCTACGAGCAGTACTTC. Complete variable domain (other parts from reference TRBV28 and TRBJ2-7): DVKVTQSSRYLVKRTGEKVFLECVQDMDHENMFWYRQDPGLGLRLIYFSYDVKMKEKGDIPEGYSVSREKKERFSLILESASTNQTSMYLCASSSRSGWTYEQYFGPGTRLTVT.

This clonotype was counted many times. The CDR3 nucleotides are TGTGCCAGCAGCTTAGATCGCGGGATCTCCTACGAGCAGTACTTC. Its translation: CASSLDRGISYEQYF. The genes are TRBV11-2 and TRBJ2-7; weak D call: TRBD2 (6 bases). Trimming cost V 0 bases and J 0 bases, with 9 bases left between them. The CDR3 has 15 amino acids. The V gene's germline CDR1 is SGHAT and CDR2 FQNNGV.

The J gene is TRBJ1-1, the V gene TRBV3-1; D remains unclear. The CDR3 is 11 amino acids. V was trimmed by 6 bases and J by 8 bases, leaving 10 bases between them. Germline loops: CDR1 LGHDT, CDR2 YNNKEL (reference sequence). In DNA form, the CDR3 reads TGTGCCAGCAGGTTAGGTGCCGAAGCTTTCTTT. Its translation: CASRLGAEAFF. The entire variable domain, with the rest obtained from reference TRBV3-1 and TRBJ1-1, is as follows: DTAVSQTPKYLVTQMGNDKSIKCEQNLGHDTMYWYKQDSKKFLKIMFSYNNKELIINETVPNRFSPKSPDKAHLNLHINSLELGDSAVYFCASRLGAEAFFGQGTRLTVV.

This clonotype was observed a handful of times. This chain joins TRBV20-1 and TRBJ1-5; D is ambiguous. The germline CDR1 and CDR2 sequences are DFQATT and SNEGSKA (reference sequence). The CDR3 sequence is 13 residues long. Trimming left V 2 bases short and J 4 bases short, with 9 bases between. The DNA for the CDR3 is TGCAGTGCTAGACCAGATGGGAATCAGCCCCAGCATTTT. The encoded protein is CSARPDGNQPQHF.

In this sample, this clonotype turned up many times. This chain joins TRBV6-5 and TRBJ2-5; D may be TRBD2 (5 bases). The CDR3 loop spans 15 amino acids. The V gene's germline CDR1 is MNHEY and CDR2 SVGAGI. Between the trimmed V and J ends, which lost 0 bases and 1 base, there was a span of 9 bases. CDR3 in amino acids: CASSYSGGRQETQYF. In DNA form, the CDR3 reads TGTGCCAGCAGTTACTCCGGCGGGCGCCAAGAGACCCAGTACTTC.

The chain joins TRBV19 to TRBJ1-1; unclear D gene. The V end lost 5 bases, the J end lost 9 bases, and 13 bases lay between the germline ends. Germline V gene sequence: CDR1 LNHDA, CDR2 SQIVND (reference sequence). The CDR3 loop spans 12 amino acids. The CDR3 loop is CASSSREGQAFF. The CDR3 bases are TGTGCCAGTAGTTCCCGAGAGGGCCAAGCTTTCTTT.

V usage is TRBV28 and J usage is TRBJ2-2; D is ambiguous. V shed 8 bases and J shed 0 bases, with 16 bases lying between them. Germline-derived CDR1 and CDR2 are MDHEN and SYDVKM. This CDR3 spans 16 amino acids. The CDR3 nucleotides are TGTGCCAGCTCCCCCATTGGCGTACCGAACACCGGGGAGCTGTTTTTT. Its protein product is CASSPIGVPNTGELFF.

This clonotype was seen more than once but under ten times. The chain employs TRBV20-1 and TRBJ2-7, with 9 positions matching TRBD2. Trimming at V came to 5 bases and at J to 6 bases, leaving 2 bases not matched to a gene. This CDR3 region has 11 residues. Germline V gene lookup returns CDR1 DFQATT and CDR2 SNEGSKA (reference sequence). CDR3: CSARGGVEQYF. The CDR3 coding sequence is TGCAGTGCTCGCGGGGGGGTCGAGCAGTACTTC.

This clonotype turned up a few times. The J gene is TRBJ2-5, the V gene TRBV5-1; D perhaps matches TRBD2 (6 bases). The V end lost 0 bases, the J end lost 5 bases, and 11 bases lay between the germline ends. Germline CDR1 SGHRS, CDR2 YFSETQ. This CDR3 region has 14 residues. This CDR3 is CASSLGRGGETQYF. As DNA, the CDR3 is TGCGCCAGCAGCTTGGGGCGTGGAGGGGAGACCCAGTACTTC.

This clonotype was counted ten times or more. This rearrangement joins TRBV12-3 or TRBV12-4 to TRBJ2-7; perhaps TRBD1 as D (6 bases). Trimming took off 3 bases at V and 3 bases at J, with 9 bases between the two ends. The CDR3 consists of 13 residues. In DNA, the CDR3 is TGTGCCAGCAGTTTTCAGGGGTTCTACGAGCAGTACTTC. Its translation is CASSFQGFYEQYF.

This sequence joins TRBV6-2 or TRBV6-3 and TRBJ2-7; 15 bases line up with TRBD2. From germline, CDR1 is MNHEY and CDR2 SVGEGT. The CDR3 is 19 residues long. Germline trimming cut 6 bases from V and 3 bases from J; bases unmatched to any gene: 15. CDR3 nucleotide sequence: TGTGCCAGCAGGGCGTGGGGACTAGCGGGAGGAGCCGGGGACTACGAGCAGTACTTC. Protein: CASRAWGLAGGAGDYEQYF.